This T cell receptor (beta chain) was observed in a study of T cell repertoires in cytomegalovirus infection. Overall study context: Shared public TCR beta signatures pointed to both CMV infection and a matching HLA type. Study findings and constraints: Identification of carriers of CMV plus the relevant HLA was achieved through cumulative public TCR beta family frequency. Predominance within the ex vivo response was attributable to HLA-C-restricted CMV-specific TCR beta clonotypes.

This clonotype was recorded at least ten times. The antigen is unknown. This CDR3 spans 17 amino acids. Trimming removed 4 bases from V and 6 bases from J; junction bases left unmatched: 15. The V gene's germline CDR1 is SEHNR and CDR2 FQNEAQ (reference sequence). TCRdb reprocessed the reads via MiXCR and lists one record per CDR3 protein. The data hold approximately 180,000 distinct CDR3 sequences, with roughly 9% observed a single time. This chain connects TRBV7-9 to TRBJ2-1; TRBD2 matches 7 bases. This receptor was obtained from a human donor in good health (CMV status not recorded). Some clones in this sample may be carry-over from other donors' samples. Sequencing input: PBMCs. The CDR3 is CASSSIPFWGGANEQFF. For the CDR3, the DNA is TGTGCCAGCAGCTCAATCCCCTTTTGGGGGGGAGCCAATGAGCAGTTCTTC.